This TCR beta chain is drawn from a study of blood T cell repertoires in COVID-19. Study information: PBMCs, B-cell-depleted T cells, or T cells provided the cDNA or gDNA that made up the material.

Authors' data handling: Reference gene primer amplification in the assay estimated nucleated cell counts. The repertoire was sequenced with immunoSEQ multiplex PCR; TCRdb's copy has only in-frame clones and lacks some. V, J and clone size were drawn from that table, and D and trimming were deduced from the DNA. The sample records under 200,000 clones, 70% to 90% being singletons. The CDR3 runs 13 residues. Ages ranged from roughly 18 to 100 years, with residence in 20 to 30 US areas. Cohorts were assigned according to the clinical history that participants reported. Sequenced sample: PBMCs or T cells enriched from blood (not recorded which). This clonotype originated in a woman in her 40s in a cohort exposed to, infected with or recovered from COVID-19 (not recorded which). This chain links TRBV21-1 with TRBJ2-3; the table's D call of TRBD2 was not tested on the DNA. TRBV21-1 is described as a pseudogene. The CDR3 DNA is TGTGCCAGCAGCAATTTAGGAGCAGATACGCAGTATTTT. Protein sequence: CASSNLGADTQYF.